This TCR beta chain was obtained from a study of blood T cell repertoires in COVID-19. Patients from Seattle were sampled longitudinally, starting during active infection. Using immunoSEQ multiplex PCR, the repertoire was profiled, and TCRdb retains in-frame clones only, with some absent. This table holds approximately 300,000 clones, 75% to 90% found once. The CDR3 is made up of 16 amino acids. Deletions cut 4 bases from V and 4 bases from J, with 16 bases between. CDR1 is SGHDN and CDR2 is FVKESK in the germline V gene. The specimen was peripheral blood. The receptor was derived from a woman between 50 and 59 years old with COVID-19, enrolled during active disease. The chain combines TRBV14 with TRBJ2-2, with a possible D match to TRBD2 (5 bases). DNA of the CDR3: TGTGCCAGCAGCCTGGACCGGGAACTAGTCACCGGGGAGCTGTTTTTT. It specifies CASSLDRELVTGELFF.